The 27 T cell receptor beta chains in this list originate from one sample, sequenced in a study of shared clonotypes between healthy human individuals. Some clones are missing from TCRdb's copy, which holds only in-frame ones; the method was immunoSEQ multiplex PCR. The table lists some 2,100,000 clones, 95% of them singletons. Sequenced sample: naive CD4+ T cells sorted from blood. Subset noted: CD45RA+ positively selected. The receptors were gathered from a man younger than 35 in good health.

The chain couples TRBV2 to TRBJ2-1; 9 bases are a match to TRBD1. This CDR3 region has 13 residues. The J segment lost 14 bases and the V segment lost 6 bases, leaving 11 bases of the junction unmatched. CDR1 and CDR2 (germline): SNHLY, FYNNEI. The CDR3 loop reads CASRGQGEVEEFF. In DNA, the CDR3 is TGTGCCAGCAGGGGACAGGGAGAGGTTGAAGAGTTCTTC.

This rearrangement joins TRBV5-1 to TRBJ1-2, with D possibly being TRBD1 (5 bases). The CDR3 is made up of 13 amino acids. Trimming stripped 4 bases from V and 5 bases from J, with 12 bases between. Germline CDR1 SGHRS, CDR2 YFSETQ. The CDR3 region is CASSASEGYGYTF. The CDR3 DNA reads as TGCGCCAGCAGCGCATCGGAGGGGTATGGCTACACCTTC.

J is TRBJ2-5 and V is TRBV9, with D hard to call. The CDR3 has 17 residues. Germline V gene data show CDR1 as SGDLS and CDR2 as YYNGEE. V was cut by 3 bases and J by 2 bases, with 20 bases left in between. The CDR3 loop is CASSENIRQKGQETQYF. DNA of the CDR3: TGTGCCAGCAGCGAGAATATTCGACAAAAGGGTCAAGAGACCCAGTACTTC.

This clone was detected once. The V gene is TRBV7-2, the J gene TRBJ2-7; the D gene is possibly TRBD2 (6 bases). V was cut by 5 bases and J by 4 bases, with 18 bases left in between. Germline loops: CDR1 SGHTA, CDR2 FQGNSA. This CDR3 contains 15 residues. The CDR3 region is CASSPGGTLRYEQYF. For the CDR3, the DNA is TGTGCCAGCAGCCCAGGCGGGACTTTGCGTTACGAGCAGTACTTC.

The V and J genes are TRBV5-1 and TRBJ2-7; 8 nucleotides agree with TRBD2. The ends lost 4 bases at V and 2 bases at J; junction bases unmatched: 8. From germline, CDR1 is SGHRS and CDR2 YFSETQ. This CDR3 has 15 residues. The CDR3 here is CASSRTSGAPYEQYF. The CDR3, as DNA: TGCGCCAGCAGCCGCACTAGCGGCGCCCCCTACGAGCAGTACTTC.

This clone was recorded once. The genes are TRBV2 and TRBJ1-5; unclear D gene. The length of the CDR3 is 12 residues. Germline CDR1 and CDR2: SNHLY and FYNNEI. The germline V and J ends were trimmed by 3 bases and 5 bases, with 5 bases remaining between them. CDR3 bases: TGTGCCAGCAGTGACGCGTATCAGCCCCAGCATTTT. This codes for CASSDAYQPQHF.

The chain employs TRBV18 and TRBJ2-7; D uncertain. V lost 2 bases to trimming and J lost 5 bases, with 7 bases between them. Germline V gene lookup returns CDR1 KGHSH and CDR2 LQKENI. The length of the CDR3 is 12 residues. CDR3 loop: CASSPGMNEQYF. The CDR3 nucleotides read TGTGCCAGCTCACCAGGGATGAACGAGCAGTACTTC.

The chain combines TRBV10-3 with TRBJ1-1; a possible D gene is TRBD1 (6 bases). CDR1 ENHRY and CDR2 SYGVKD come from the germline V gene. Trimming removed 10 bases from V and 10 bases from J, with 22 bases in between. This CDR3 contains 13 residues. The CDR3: CATLLTGIFGAFF. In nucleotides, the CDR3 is TGTGCCACCCTCTTGACAGGAATCTTTGGAGCTTTCTTT.

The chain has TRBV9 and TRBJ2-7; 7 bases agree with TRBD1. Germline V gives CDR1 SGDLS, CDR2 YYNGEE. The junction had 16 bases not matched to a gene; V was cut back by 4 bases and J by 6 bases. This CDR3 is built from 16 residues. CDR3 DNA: TGTGCCAGCAGCCCCCAAGTCGGCAGGGGGATAGGCGAGCAGTACTTC. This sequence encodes CASSPQVGRGIGEQYF. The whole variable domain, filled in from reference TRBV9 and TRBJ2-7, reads DSGVTQTPKHLITATGQRVTLRCSPRSGDLSVYWYQQSLDQGLQFLIQYYNGEERAKGNILERFSAQQFPDLHSELNLSSLELGDSALYFCASSPQVGRGIGEQYFGPGTRLTVT.

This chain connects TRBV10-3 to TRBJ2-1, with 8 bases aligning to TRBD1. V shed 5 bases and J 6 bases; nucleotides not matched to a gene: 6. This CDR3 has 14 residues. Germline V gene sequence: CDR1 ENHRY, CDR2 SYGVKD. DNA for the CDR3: TGTGCCATCAGTACTGGACAGGGTATCAATGAGCAGTTCTTC. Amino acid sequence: CAISTGQGINEQFF.

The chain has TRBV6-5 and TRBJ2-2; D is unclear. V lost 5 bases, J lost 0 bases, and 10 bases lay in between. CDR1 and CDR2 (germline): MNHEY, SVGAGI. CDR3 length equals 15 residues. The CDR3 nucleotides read TGTGCCAGCAGTCCGGGCGTTACGAACACCGGGGAGCTGTTTTTT. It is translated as CASSPGVTNTGELFF.

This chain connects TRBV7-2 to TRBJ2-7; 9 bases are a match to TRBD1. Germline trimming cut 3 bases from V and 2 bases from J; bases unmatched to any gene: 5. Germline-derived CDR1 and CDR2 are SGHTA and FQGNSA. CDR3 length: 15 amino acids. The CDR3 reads CASSFGQGSTYEQYF. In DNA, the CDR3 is TGTGCCAGCAGCTTCGGACAGGGGAGTACCTACGAGCAGTACTTC. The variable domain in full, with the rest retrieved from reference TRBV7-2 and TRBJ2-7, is GAGVSQSPSNKVTEKGKDVELRCDPISGHTALYWYRQSLGQGLEFLIYFQGNSAPDKSGLPSDRFSAERTGGSVSTLTIQRTQQEDSAVYLCASSFGQGSTYEQYFGPGTRLTVT.

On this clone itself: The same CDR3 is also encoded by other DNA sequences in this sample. In nucleotides, the CDR3 is TGTGCCAGCTCACCCCCCGGAGGAACACGCACAGATACGCAGTATTTT. The encoded protein is CASSPPGGTRTDTQYF. The rearrangement uses TRBV18 and TRBJ2-3; the D gene is possibly TRBD2 (5 bases). The CDR3 sequence is 16 residues long. V lost 3 bases and J lost 1, with 14 bases in between. CDR1 and CDR2 from the germline V gene are KGHSH and LQKENI.

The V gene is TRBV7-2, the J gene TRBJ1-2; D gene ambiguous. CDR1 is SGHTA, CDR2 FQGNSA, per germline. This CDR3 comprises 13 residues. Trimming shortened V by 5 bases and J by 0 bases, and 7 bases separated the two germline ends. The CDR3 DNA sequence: TGTGCCAGCAGCCCCCCCGCTAACTATGGCTACACCTTC. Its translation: CASSPPANYGYTF.

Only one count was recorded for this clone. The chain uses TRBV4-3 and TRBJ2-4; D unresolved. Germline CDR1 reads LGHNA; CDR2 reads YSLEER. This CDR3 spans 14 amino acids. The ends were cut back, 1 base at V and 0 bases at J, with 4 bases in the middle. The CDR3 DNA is TGCGCCAGCAGCCAAGCGGGAGCCAAAAACATTCAGTACTTC. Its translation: CASSQAGAKNIQYF.

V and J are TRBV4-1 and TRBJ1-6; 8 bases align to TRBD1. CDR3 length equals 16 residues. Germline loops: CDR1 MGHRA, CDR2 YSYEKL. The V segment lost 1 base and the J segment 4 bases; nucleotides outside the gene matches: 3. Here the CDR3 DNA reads TGCGCCAGCAGCCAAGGACAGGGGCGTTATAATTCACCCCTCCACTTT. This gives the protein CASSQGQGRYNSPLHF.

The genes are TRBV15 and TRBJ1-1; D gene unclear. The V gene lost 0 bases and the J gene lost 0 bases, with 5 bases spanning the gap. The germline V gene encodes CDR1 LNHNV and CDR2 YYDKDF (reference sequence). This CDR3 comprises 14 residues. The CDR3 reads CATSRDSLNTEAFF. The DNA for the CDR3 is TGTGCCACCAGCAGAGATAGTCTGAACACTGAAGCTTTCTTT.

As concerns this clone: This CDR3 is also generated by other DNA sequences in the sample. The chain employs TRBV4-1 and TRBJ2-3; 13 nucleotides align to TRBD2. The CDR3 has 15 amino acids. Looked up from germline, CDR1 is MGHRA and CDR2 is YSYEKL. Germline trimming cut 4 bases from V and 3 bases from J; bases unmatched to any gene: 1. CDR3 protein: CASSPGLAGTDTQYF. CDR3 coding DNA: TGCGCCAGCAGCCCGGGACTAGCGGGGACAGATACGCAGTATTTT.

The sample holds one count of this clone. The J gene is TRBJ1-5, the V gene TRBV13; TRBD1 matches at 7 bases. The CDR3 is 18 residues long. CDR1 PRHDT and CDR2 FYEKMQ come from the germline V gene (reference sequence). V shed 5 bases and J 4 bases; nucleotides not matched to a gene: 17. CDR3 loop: CASSPHDRACFRNQPQHF. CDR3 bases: TGTGCCAGCAGCCCGCATGACAGGGCGTGCTTTCGGAATCAGCCCCAGCATTTT. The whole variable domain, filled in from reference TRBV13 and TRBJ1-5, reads AAGVIQSPRHLIKEKRETATLKCYPIPRHDTVYWYQQGPGQDPQFLISFYEKMQSDKGSIPDRFSAQQFSDYHSELNMSSLELGDSALYFCASSPHDRACFRNQPQHFGDGTRLSIL.

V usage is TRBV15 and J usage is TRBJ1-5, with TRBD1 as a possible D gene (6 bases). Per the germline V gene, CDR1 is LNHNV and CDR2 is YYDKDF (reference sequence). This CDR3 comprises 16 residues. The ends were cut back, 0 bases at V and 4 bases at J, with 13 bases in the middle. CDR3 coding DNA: TGTGCCACCAGCAGAGATTTCAGGCAGGGGAATCAGCCCCAGCATTTT. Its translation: CATSRDFRQGNQPQHF.

DNA of the CDR3: TGTGCCAGCAGGCTGGGGTCTCAAAGGGAGACCCAGTACTTC. It specifies CASRLGSQRETQYF. The rearrangement links TRBV5-4 to TRBJ2-5; D unresolved. Trimming took off 5 bases at V and 5 bases at J, with 16 bases between the two ends. In germline, CDR1 is SGHNT, CDR2 YYREEE (reference sequence). This CDR3 is 14 amino acids long.

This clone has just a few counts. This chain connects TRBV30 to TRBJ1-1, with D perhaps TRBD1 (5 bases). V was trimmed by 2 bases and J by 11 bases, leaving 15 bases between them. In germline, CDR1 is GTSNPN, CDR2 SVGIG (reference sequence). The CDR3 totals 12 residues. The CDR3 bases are TGTGCCTGGAGTCTTCAAGGGGTGGAGGCTTTCTTT. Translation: CAWSLQGVEAFF.

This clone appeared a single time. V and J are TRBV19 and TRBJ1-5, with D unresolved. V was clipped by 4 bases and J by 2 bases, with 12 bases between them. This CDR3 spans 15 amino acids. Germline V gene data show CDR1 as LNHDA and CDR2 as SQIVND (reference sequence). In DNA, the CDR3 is TGTGCCAGTAGTACCCGGGCCGAGGGCAATCAGCCCCAGCATTTT. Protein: CASSTRAEGNQPQHF.

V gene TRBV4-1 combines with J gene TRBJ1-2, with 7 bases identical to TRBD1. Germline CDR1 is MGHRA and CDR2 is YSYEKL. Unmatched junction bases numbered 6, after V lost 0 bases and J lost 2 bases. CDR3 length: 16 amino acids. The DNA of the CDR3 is TGCGCCAGCAGCCAAGAAGGGACAGAAAGAAACTATGGCTACACCTTC. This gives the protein CASSQEGTERNYGYTF.

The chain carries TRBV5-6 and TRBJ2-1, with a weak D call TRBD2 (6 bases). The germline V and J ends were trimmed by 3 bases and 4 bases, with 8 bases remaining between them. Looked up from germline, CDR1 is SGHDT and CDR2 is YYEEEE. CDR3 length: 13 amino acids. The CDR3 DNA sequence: TGTGCCAGCAGCTGGGGACTTTACAATGAGCAGTTCTTC. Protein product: CASSWGLYNEQFF. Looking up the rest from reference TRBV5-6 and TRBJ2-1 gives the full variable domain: DAGVTQSPTHLIKTRGQQVTLRCSPKSGHDTVSWYQQALGQGPQFIFQYYEEEERQRGNFPDRFSGHQFPNYSSELNVNALLLGDSALYLCASSWGLYNEQFFGPGTRLTVL.

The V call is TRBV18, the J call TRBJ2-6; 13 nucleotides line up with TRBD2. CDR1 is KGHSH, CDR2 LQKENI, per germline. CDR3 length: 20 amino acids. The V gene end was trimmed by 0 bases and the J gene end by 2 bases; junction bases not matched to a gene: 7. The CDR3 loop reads CASSPPTRTSGRAGANVLTF. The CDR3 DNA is TGTGCCAGCTCACCACCGACAAGAACTAGCGGGAGGGCTGGGGCCAACGTCCTGACTTTC.

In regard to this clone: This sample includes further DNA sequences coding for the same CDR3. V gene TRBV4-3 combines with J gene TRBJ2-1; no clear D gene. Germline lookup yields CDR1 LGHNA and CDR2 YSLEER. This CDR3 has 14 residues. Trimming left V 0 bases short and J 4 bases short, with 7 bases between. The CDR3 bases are TGCGCCAGCAGCCAAGATGGCTCGTACAATGAGCAGTTCTTC. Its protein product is CASSQDGSYNEQFF.